This is a list of T cell receptor beta chains from one sample in a study of cytotoxic CD8 clonotypes in ibrutinib-treated CLL. TCRdb's table, derived via immunoSEQ multiplex PCR, lists solely in-frame clones and lacks some. The table lists approximately 330,000 clones, about 77% of them singletons, with 6.5% to 8.5% in the top ten. Sequencing used PBMCs, obtained before ibrutinib treatment. These receptors originate from a human donor with chronic lymphocytic leukemia. CDR3s include the opening cysteine and the closing phenylalanine or tryptophan. Each record gives: clone size, V gene, J gene, D gene, CDR3 protein, CDR3 DNA. A D gene is named only where the DNA matches it firmly. Clone size appears in some rows only: once, few, many, or a class for an expanded clone.

clone size: NA
V gene: TRBV15
J gene: TRBJ2-5
D gene: TRBD2
CDR3 protein: CATMGVHRGGETQYF
CDR3 DNA: TGTGCCACCATGGGAGTGCACCGGGGGGGCGAGACCCAGTACTTC

clone size: NA
V gene: TRBV7-2
J gene: TRBJ1-5
D gene: NA
CDR3 protein: CASSLMRDQPQHF
CDR3 DNA: TGTGCCAGCAGCTTGATGCGAGATCAGCCCCAGCATTTT

clone size: NA
V gene: TRBV10-1
J gene: TRBJ1-2
D gene: NA
CDR3 protein: CASSEGGGDGYTF
CDR3 DNA: TGCGCCAGCAGTGAGGGCGGAGGGGATGGCTACACCTTC

clone size: NA
V gene: TRBV5-6
J gene: TRBJ2-5
D gene: NA
CDR3 protein: CASTTSSGETQYF
CDR3 DNA: TGTGCCAGCACCACGTCCTCGGGGGAGACCCAGTACTTC

clone size: NA
V gene: TRBV6-5
J gene: TRBJ2-1
D gene: NA
CDR3 protein: CASSSEGGSYNEQFF
CDR3 DNA: TGTGCCAGCAGTTCGGAGGGAGGTTCCTACAATGAGCAGTTCTTC

clone size: NA
V gene: TRBV18
J gene: TRBJ2-1
D gene: NA
CDR3 protein: CASSPSRSSYNEQFF
CDR3 DNA: TGTGCCAGCTCACCATCCCGTAGCTCCTACAATGAGCAGTTCTTC

clone size: few
V gene: TRBV6-5
J gene: TRBJ1-5
D gene: NA
CDR3 protein: CASRANGGNQPQHF
CDR3 DNA: TGTGCCAGCAGGGCTAACGGTGGCAATCAGCCCCAGCATTTT

clone size: NA
V gene: TRBV30
J gene: TRBJ2-2
D gene: NA
CDR3 protein: CAWSANTGELFF
CDR3 DNA: TGTGCCTGGAGCGCGAACACCGGGGAGCTGTTTTTT

clone size: NA
V gene: TRBV14
J gene: TRBJ2-1
D gene: TRBD2
CDR3 protein: CASSQDQLAGKSFQFF
CDR3 DNA: TGTGCCAGCAGCCAAGATCAACTAGCGGGAAAAAGTTTCCAGTTCTTC

clone size: NA
V gene: TRBV30
J gene: TRBJ1-1
D gene: NA
CDR3 protein: CAWSVRTQGEGWNTEAFF
CDR3 DNA: TGTGCCTGGAGTGTACGGACCCAGGGCGAGGGATGGAACACTGAAGCTTTCTTT

clone size: NA
V gene: TRBV4-3
J gene: TRBJ2-7
D gene: TRBD2
CDR3 protein: CASSQDLPSGRRYEQYF
CDR3 DNA: TGCGCCAGCAGCCAAGATCTCCCTAGCGGGAGGAGGTACGAGCAGTACTTC

clone size: NA
V gene: TRBV30
J gene: TRBJ2-3
D gene: TRBD2
CDR3 protein: CAWSVRWGLAVDTQYF
CDR3 DNA: TGTGCCTGGAGTGTACGGTGGGGACTAGCTGTGGATACGCAGTATTTT

clone size: NA
V gene: TRBV5-1
J gene: TRBJ1-3
D gene: NA
CDR3 protein: CASSLTGNAIYF
CDR3 DNA: TGCGCCAGCAGCTTGACAGGGAACGCCATATATTTT

clone size: few
V gene: TRBV14
J gene: TRBJ2-3
D gene: NA
CDR3 protein: CASSQDSGIGTDTQYF
CDR3 DNA: TGTGCCAGCAGCCAAGATTCCGGGATTGGCACAGATACGCAGTATTTT

clone size: NA
V gene: TRBV5-4
J gene: TRBJ2-2
D gene: NA
CDR3 protein: CASSLLGASNTGELFF
CDR3 DNA: TGTGCCAGCAGCTTGCTAGGGGCGTCTAACACCGGGGAGCTGTTTTTT

clone size: NA
V gene: TRBV4-1
J gene: TRBJ2-2
D gene: TRBD2
CDR3 protein: CASSHGLAGAPGELFF
CDR3 DNA: TGCGCCAGCAGCCACGGACTAGCGGGAGCCCCCGGGGAGCTGTTTTTT

clone size: NA
V gene: TRBV5-6
J gene: TRBJ2-3
D gene: NA
CDR3 protein: CASSAAGDGYTDTQYF
CDR3 DNA: TGTGCCAGCAGCGCCGCAGGGGATGGGTACACAGATACGCAGTATTTT

clone size: NA
V gene: TRBV30
J gene: TRBJ2-7
D gene: TRBD1
CDR3 protein: CAWSRGQGGSEQYF
CDR3 DNA: TGTGCCTGGAGTAGGGGACAGGGTGGTTCCGAGCAGTACTTC

clone size: NA
V gene: TRBV4-3
J gene: TRBJ1-2
D gene: NA
CDR3 protein: CASSPVQRQTHYGYTF
CDR3 DNA: TGCGCCAGCAGCCCAGTTCAAAGACAGACACACTATGGCTACACCTTC

clone size: NA
V gene: TRBV2
J gene: TRBJ2-5
D gene: NA
CDR3 protein: CASSKINGETQYF
CDR3 DNA: TGTGCCAGCAGTAAGATCAACGGCGAGACCCAGTACTTC